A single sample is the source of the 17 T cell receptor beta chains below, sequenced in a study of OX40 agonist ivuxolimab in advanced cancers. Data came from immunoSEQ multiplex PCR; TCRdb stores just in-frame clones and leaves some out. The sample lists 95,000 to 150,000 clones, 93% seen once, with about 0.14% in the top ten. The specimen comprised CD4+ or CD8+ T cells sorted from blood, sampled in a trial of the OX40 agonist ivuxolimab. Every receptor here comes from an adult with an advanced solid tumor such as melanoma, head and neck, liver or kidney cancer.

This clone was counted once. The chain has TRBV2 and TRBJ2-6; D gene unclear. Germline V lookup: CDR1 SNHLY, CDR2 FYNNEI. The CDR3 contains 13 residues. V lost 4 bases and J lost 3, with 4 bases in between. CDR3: CASSVVGANVLTF. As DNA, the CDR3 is TGTGCCAGCAGTGTGGTTGGGGCCAACGTCCTGACTTTC. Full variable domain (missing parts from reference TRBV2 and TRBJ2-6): EPEVTQTPSHQVTQMGQEVILRCVPISNHLYFYWYRQILGQKVEFLVSFYNNEISEKSEIFDDQFSVERPDGSNFTLKIRSTKLEDSAMYFCASSVVGANVLTFGAGSRLTVL.

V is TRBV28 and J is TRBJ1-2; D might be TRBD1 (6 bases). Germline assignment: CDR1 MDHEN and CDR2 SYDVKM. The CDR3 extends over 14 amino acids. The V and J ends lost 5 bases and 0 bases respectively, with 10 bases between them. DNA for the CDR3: TGTGCCAGCAGTCCCGGGGGCGCTAACTATGGCTACACCTTC. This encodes CASSPGGANYGYTF.

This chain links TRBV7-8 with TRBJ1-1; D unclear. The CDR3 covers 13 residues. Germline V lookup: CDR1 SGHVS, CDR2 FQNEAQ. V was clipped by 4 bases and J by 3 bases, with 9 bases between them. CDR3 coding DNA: TGTGCCAGCAGCTCCTTTAGGGACACTGAAGCTTTCTTT. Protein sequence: CASSSFRDTEAFF.

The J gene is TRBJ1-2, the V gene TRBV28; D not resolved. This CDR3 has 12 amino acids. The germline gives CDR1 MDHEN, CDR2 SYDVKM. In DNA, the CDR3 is TGTGCAGCCGAAGGCCTCAACTATGGCTACACCTTC. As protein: CAAEGLNYGYTF.

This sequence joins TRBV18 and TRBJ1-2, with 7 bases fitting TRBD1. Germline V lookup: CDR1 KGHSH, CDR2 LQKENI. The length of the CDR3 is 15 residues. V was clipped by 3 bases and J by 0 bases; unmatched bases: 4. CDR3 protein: CASSPRTGANYGYTF. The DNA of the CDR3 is TGTGCCAGCTCACCTAGGACAGGAGCTAACTATGGCTACACCTTC.

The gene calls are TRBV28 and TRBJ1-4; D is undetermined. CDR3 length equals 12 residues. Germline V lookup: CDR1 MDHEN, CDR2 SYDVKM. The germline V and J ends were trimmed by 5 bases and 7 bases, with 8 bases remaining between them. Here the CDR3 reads CASSPPSEKLFF. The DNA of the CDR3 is TGTGCCAGCAGTCCCCCATCTGAAAAACTGTTTTTT.

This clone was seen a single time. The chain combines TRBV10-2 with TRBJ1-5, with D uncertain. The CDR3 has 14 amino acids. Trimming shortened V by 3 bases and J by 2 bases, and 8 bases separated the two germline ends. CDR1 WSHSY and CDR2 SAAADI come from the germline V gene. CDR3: CASSDFPGNQPQHF. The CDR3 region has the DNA TGCGCCAGCAGTGACTTCCCGGGCAATCAGCCCCAGCATTTT.

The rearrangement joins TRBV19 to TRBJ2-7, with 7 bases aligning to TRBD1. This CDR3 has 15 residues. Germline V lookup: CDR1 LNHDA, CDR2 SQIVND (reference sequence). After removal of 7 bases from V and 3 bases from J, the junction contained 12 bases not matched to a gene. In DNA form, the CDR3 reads TGTGCCAGTAAACAGACCGGGACAGCTCTCTACGAGCAGTACTTC. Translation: CASKQTGTALYEQYF.

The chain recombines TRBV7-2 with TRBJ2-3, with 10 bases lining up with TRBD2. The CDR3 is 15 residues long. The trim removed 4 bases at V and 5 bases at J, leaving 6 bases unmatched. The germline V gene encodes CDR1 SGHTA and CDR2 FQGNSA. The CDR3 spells CASSSSGRSLDTQYF. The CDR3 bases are TGTGCCAGCAGCTCTAGCGGGAGAAGCCTAGATACGCAGTATTTT.

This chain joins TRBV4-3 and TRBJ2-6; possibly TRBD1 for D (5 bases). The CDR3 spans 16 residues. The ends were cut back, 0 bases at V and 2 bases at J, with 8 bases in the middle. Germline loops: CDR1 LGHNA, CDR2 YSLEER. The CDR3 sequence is CASSQEGATGANVLTF. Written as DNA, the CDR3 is TGCGCCAGCAGCCAAGAAGGGGCTACTGGGGCCAACGTCCTGACTTTC.

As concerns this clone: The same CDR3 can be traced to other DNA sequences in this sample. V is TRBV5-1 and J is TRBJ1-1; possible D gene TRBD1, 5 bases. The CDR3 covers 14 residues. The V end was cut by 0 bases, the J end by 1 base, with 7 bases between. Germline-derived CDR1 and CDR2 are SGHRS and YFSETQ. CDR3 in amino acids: CASSLAGGNTEAFF. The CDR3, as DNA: TGCGCCAGCAGCTTGGCCGGGGGGAACACTGAAGCTTTCTTT.

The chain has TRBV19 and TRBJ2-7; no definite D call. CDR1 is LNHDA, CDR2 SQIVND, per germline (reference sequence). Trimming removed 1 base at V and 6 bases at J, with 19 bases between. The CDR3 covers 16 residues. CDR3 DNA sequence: TGTGCCAGTAGTATAGCCCTACGTATCCTTCCCGGCGAGCAGTACTTC. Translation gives CASSIALRILPGEQYF.

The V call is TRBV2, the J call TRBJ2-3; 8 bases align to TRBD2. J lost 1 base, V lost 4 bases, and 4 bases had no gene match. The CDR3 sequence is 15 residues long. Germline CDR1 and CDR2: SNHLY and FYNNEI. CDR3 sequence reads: CASSVGRGGTDTQYF. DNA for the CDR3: TGTGCCAGCAGTGTCGGGCGGGGGGGCACAGATACGCAGTATTTT.

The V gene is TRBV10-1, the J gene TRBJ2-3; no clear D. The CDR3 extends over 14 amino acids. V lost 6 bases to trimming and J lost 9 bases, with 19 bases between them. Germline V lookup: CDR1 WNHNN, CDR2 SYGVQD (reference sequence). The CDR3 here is CASSPPGQKSTQYF. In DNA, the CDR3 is TGCGCCAGCAGCCCCCCGGGCCAAAAATCAACGCAGTATTTT.

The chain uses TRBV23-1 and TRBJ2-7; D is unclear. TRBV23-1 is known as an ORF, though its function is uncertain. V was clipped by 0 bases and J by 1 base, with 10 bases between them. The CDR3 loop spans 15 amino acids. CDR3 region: CASSQSGASSYEQYF. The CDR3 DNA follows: TGCGCCAGCAGTCAATCTGGAGCCTCATCCTACGAGCAGTACTTC.

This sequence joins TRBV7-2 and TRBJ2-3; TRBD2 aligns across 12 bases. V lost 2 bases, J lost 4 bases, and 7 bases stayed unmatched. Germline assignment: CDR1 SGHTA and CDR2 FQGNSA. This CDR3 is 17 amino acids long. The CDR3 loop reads CASSLTPSGRAADTQYF. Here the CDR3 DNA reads TGTGCCAGCAGCTTAACGCCTAGCGGGAGGGCCGCAGATACGCAGTATTTT.

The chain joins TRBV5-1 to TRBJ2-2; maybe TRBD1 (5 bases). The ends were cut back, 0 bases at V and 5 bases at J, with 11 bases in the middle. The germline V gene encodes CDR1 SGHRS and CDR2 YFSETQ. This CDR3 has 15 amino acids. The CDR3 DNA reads TGCGCCAGCAGCTTGGAGGGGCCAGGGACCGGGGAGCTGTTTTTT. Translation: CASSLEGPGTGELFF.